This T cell receptor (beta chain) was captured in a study of T cells in Graves' hyperthyroidism and ophthalmopathy. Study-level information: Peripheral blood specimens were obtained at initial diagnosis, prior to any treatment.

This clonotype has more than one count but fewer than ten. The junction departs from the called germline gene at one end, perhaps through a read error. The CDR3 length is 12 residues. Germline CDR1 and CDR2: SEHNR and FQNEAQ (reference sequence). Graves' hyperthyroidism was deemed stable given no ophthalmopathy progression within 18 months. Uncontrolled infection, other autoimmune disease, pregnancy or lactation barred patients from enrollment. What was amplified from RNA transcripts were TCR beta CDR3 regions. The HTBI set primed first-round TCR CDR3 RT-PCR. TCRdb itself ran the multiplex PCR reads through MiXCR, one entry per CDR3 protein. Here the sample spans a few hundred thousand distinct CDR3 sequences, approximately 15% being singletons.

This clonotype was sampled from a woman between 25 and 40 years old with Graves' hyperthyroidism. The specimen sequenced was blood. The chain carries TRBV7-9 and TRBJ2-7; TRBD2 might be the D (6 bases). Here the CDR3 DNA reads TGTGCCAGCAGCTCCCCCGCTAGCGAGCAGTGCTTC. Translated, it gives CASSSPASEQCF.